This T cell receptor beta chain was retrieved from a study of blood T cell repertoires in COVID-19 (dated by TCRdb to 2020 to 2021). With regard to the full study: Collaborator samples came from the United States, Italy and Spain and covered acute and convalescent phases of COVID-19. Where HLA class I and class II types were available, the types were taken from metadata supplied by the sample provider, not from assay-based typing. Deeply sampled blood TCRbeta repertoires from subjects exposed to, actively infected with, or recovered from COVID-19 were included in the dataset. A de-identified subject ID, COVID-19 status, age in years and sex were almost always included in the sample metadata. The material from the prospective study consisted of cDNA or gDNA derived from T cells, B-cell-depleted T cells, or PBMCs. Samples came from the ongoing ImmuneRACE study (first 160 participants) plus 1,254 subjects from 6 global collaborators. The repertoires were made available in a free public database intended to serve as a resource for research on the immune response to SARS-CoV-2.

Turning to this clone: Its specific antigen is unknown. There are no base qualities to consult, and no much larger clone falls within one base.

Here is what the overall study found, with its caveats: The amount of clinical and demographic metadata varied by source and participant and was provided uncurated.

The CDR3, from cysteine to phenylalanine, totals 16 residues. The read is trimmed to its CDR3 DNA, 48 bases read in frame from base 1. The germline V gene (reference sequence) sets CDR1 to LNHDA and CDR2 to SQIVND. V is cut by 5 bases and J by 5 bases, and the space between the germline ends is 19 bases. Collaborating institutions collected whole blood in K2EDTA tubes following their own protocols. Collaborator samples were shipped for TCRbeta analysis as frozen whole blood, isolated PBMCs, or DNA extracted from either sample type. TCRbeta CDR3 regions were amplified from genomic DNA by means of the immunoSEQ Assay, a bias-controlled multiplex PCR. The source study handled its data this way. The number of nucleated cells in each sample was estimated from the amplification of reference gene primers within the assay. To quantify the absolute abundance of each unique TCRbeta CDR3 rearrangement, sequence reads were collapsed and filtered. For each sample, productive Simpson clonality was calculated as the square root of Simpson's diversity index over productive rearrangements. The table comes from immuneACCESS by way of TCRdb, which keeps in-frame sequences with V and J called. Part of the clones is missing from these tables; in studies checked, under half for an unresolved V gene and the rest for unknown reasons. The DNA was the basis for D and trimming; V, J and clone size are from that table. This sample lists 300,000 to 450,000 clones; 81% were detected once. Jointly, the top ten make up around 1% of the sample.

The chain was built from TRBV19 and TRBJ2-1; a tentative D match to TRBD2 spans 6 bases. The source is a human donor with acute or convalescent COVID-19. The donor label of this sample is uncertain. What was sequenced was peripheral blood. Read as DNA, the sequence is TGTGCCAGTAGTGCCGCGGGGATTTTTCCTAACAATGAGCAGTTCTTC. Its amino acids are CASSAAGIFPNNEQFF.